The rows below give T cell receptor beta chains drawn from one sample of a study of T cells in Graves' hyperthyroidism and ophthalmopathy. Using its own MiXCR run on the multiplex PCR reads, TCRdb lists one record per CDR3 protein. The table has almost 600,000 distinct CDR3 sequences, roughly 46% seen once. Sequenced material: peripheral blood or thyroid tissue (not recorded which). These receptors were collected from a woman aged 18-29 years with Graves' hyperthyroidism. CDR3s include the opening cysteine and the closing phenylalanine or tryptophan. The D gene is left open where the match is weak. The size of a clone is reported for some rows only, either as once, few or many, or as a class for expanded clones.

d_gene: .
v_gene: TRBV20-1
j_gene: TRBJ2-7
abundance: many
CDR3nt: TGCAGTGCTAGGAGAGGGATCGAGCAGTACTTC
CDR3aa: CSARRGIEQYF

d_gene: .
v_gene: TRBV29-1
j_gene: TRBJ1-1
abundance: .
CDR3nt: TGCAGCTCCTCTGCATGGAGCACTGAAGCTTTCTTT
CDR3aa: CSSSAWSTEAFF

d_gene: .
v_gene: TRBV20-1
j_gene: TRBJ2-3
abundance: once
CDR3nt: TGCAGTGCTAGCTCCGGGGTTTTATTCACAGATACGCAGTATTTT
CDR3aa: CSASSGVLFTDTQYF

d_gene: TRBD1
v_gene: TRBV10-3
j_gene: TRBJ1-2
abundance: .
CDR3nt: TGTGCCATCGGAGTCGGGACAGGGACTTACTATGGCTACACCTTC
CDR3aa: CAIGVGTGTYYGYTF

d_gene: .
v_gene: TRBV10-3
j_gene: TRBJ2-7
abundance: .
CDR3nt: TGTGCCATCAGTGACTCGAGTGGTGCCGAGCAGTACTTC
CDR3aa: CAISDSSGAEQYF

d_gene: TRBD1
v_gene: TRBV2
j_gene: TRBJ2-3
abundance: few
CDR3nt: TGTGCCAGCAGTAACCCGGGACAGCTCCGCACAGATACGCAGTATTTT
CDR3aa: CASSNPGQLRTDTQYF

d_gene: .
v_gene: TRBV2
j_gene: TRBJ1-6
abundance: .
CDR3nt: TGTGCCAGCAGTGTAATACGGTTT
CDR3aa: CASSVIRF

d_gene: TRBD1
v_gene: TRBV15
j_gene: TRBJ1-4
abundance: .
CDR3nt: TGTGCCACCAGCAGTGCGGGGACAGCGGGGGAAAAACTGTTTTTT
CDR3aa: CATSSAGTAGEKLFF

d_gene: .
v_gene: TRBV7-2
j_gene: TRBJ2-2
abundance: few
CDR3nt: TGTGCCAGCAGCTCCGGCGGGGAGCTGTTTTTT
CDR3aa: CASSSGGELFF

d_gene: TRBD2
v_gene: TRBV7-9
j_gene: TRBJ2-5
abundance: .
CDR3nt: TGTGCCAGCAGCCACGGGACTAGCGGGAGAGGGAAAGAGACCCAGTACTTC
CDR3aa: CASSHGTSGRGKETQYF

d_gene: TRBD1
v_gene: TRBV7-3
j_gene: TRBJ2-7
abundance: .
CDR3nt: TGTGCCAGCAGCCTGATCCGACAGGGCAGGACAGATACGCAGTATTTC
CDR3aa: CASSLIRQGRTDTQYF

d_gene: .
v_gene: TRBV15
j_gene: TRBJ1-4
abundance: .
CDR3nt: TGTGCCACCAGCAGGAGAGGGACTAGTGAAAAACTGTTTTTT
CDR3aa: CATSRRGTSEKLFF